These T cell receptor beta chains were read from a single sample in a study of Ad26.COV2.S vaccination and SARS-CoV-2 variants. Profiling relied on immunoSEQ multiplex PCR, and the TCRdb table lists in-frame clones only, not all of them. The sample holds about 400,000 clones, approximately 90% seen once. The sample in question was peripheral blood, obtained in a trial of Ad26.COV2.S vaccine versus placebo. Every receptor here comes from a person aged 18-60 years who received the Ad26.COV2.S COVID-19 vaccine or a placebo. The CDR3 runs from the conserved cysteine through the conserved F or W. The D gene is left open where the match is weak. The listing skips clone size in some rows; elsewhere it reads once, few, many or a size class.

V	D	J	size	CDR3	DNA
TRBV4-2	NA	TRBJ1-4	NA	CASSPGRTNEKLFF	TGTGCCAGCAGCCCTGGCCGAACGAACGAAAAACTGTTTTTT
TRBV12-3/TRBV12-4	NA	TRBJ2-5	NA	CASSLRGQTQYF	TGTGCCAGCAGCCTCAGGGGTCAGACCCAGTACTTC
TRBV3-1/TRBV3-2	NA	TRBJ1-1	few	CASSQAGIWPEAFF	TGTGCCAGCAGCCAAGCGGGGATTTGGCCTGAAGCTTTCTTT
TRBV7-6	NA	TRBJ2-5	NA	CASSLNPQETQYF	TGTGCCAGCAGCTTAAATCCTCAAGAGACCCAGTACTTC
TRBV27	TRBD1	TRBJ1-3	NA	CASSVLGTGPGNTIYF	TGTGCCAGCAGTGTACTGGGGACAGGGCCTGGAAACACCATATATTTT
TRBV9	TRBD2	TRBJ2-5	NA	CASSPTSGEETQYF	TGTGCCAGCAGCCCGACTAGCGGAGAAGAGACCCAGTACTTC
TRBV7-3	NA	TRBJ2-7	few	CASSFGPVTYEQYF	TGTGCCAGCAGCTTCGGTCCCGTCACCTACGAGCAGTACTTC
TRBV6-4	NA	TRBJ2-2	few	CASSDSGTGELFF	TGTGCCAGCAGTGACAGCGGCACCGGGGAGCTGTTTTTT
TRBV5-1	TRBD1	TRBJ2-7	NA	CASSSEQGAYEQYF	TGCGCCAGCAGCTCTGAACAGGGGGCTTACGAGCAGTACTTC
TRBV15	NA	TRBJ2-7	NA	CATSRDPVTEQYF	TGTGCCACCAGCAGAGATCCGGTCACCGAGCAGTACTTC
TRBV30	NA	TRBJ2-5	NA	CAWSHGSRAGQETQYF	TGTGCCTGGAGTCATGGGAGTAGGGCAGGGCAAGAGACCCAGTACTTC
TRBV27	NA	TRBJ1-1	NA	CASSLRKGWPEAFF	TGTGCCAGCAGTTTAAGAAAGGGGTGGCCTGAAGCTTTCTTT
TRBV19	NA	TRBJ2-5	NA	CASTDGGPRETQYF	TGTGCCAGCACCGACGGGGGGCCCCGCGAGACCCAGTACTTC
TRBV13	NA	TRBJ2-7	once	CASSLLGRDVNEQYF	TGTGCCAGCAGCCTGCTTGGGCGGGACGTGAACGAGCAGTACTTC
TRBV30	NA	TRBJ2-3	NA	CAWFVAGGTDTQYF	TGTGCCTGGTTCGTGGCCGGAGGGACAGATACGCAGTATTTT
TRBV2	TRBD1	TRBJ1-1	NA	CASIKDRGNTEAFF	TGTGCCAGCATCAAGGACAGGGGGAACACTGAAGCTTTCTTT
TRBV6-5	NA	TRBJ2-7	few	CASSSGTSTYEQYF	TGTGCCAGCAGTTCCGGGACTTCAACCTACGAGCAGTACTTC
TRBV10-3	NA	TRBJ2-2	NA	CARGRNTGELFF	TGTGCTCGGGGCCGGAACACCGGGGAGCTGTTTTTT
TRBV4-1	TRBD1	TRBJ1-2	NA	CASSQNRDRGYYGYTF	TGCGCCAGCAGCCAAAATCGGGACAGGGGTTACTATGGCTACACCTTC
TRBV6-5	TRBD1	TRBJ2-7	NA	CASSTGTGGIEQYF	TGTGCCAGCAGTACCGGGACAGGGGGCATCGAGCAGTACTTC
TRBV7-6	TRBD1	TRBJ1-1	NA	CASSSGQGATEAFF	TGTGCCAGCAGCAGTGGACAGGGGGCTACTGAAGCTTTCTTT
TRBV30	NA	TRBJ2-1	NA	CAFLVGGSYNEQFF	TGTGCCTTTCTGGTTGGAGGGTCCTACAATGAGCAGTTCTTC
TRBV29-1	NA	TRBJ2-7	NA	CSGGGQEAYEQYF	TGCAGCGGGGGGGGACAGGAGGCCTACGAGCAGTACTTC
TRBV20-1	NA	TRBJ2-2	NA	CSASARAGELFF	TGCAGTGCTAGTGCTAGGGCCGGGGAGCTGTTTTTT